A selection of T cell receptor beta chains follows, all from one sample in a study of T cell changes during pregnancy in multiple sclerosis. Produced via immunoSEQ multiplex PCR; TCRdb's table is partial and in-frame only. The sample yields about 20,000 clones, less than 90% seen once. Source: CD8+ T cells from peripheral blood mononuclear cells, taken in the third trimester of pregnancy. Receptor source: a female donor in good health, enrolled as a control in a pregnancy study. Both conserved end residues are part of each CDR3.

V	J	CDR3
TRBV23-1	TRBJ2-2	CASSQSPRTGAGTGELFF
TRBV20-1	TRBJ1-2	CSAWTDSGYTF
TRBV4-2	TRBJ2-4	CASSLEWGLLAKNIQYF
TRBV10-3	TRBJ2-3	CAISGKKGLAGEPDTQYF
TRBV7-3	TRBJ2-3	CASSKGGSSTDTQYF
TRBV6-6	TRBJ2-1	CASSYGQYNEQFF
TRBV19	TRBJ1-4	CASSPTGGAEKLFF
TRBV5-6	TRBJ1-1	CASSSDRPTAAFF
TRBV4-2	TRBJ2-3	CASSQAYLLGPSTDTQYF
TRBV5-1	TRBJ1-1	CASSLRAGMDTEAFF
TRBV27	TRBJ2-5	CASSKDYQETQYF
TRBV19	TRBJ1-1	CASSSTPNTEAFF
TRBV6-1	TRBJ1-5	CASSGPYRAYSNQPQHF
TRBV21-1	TRBJ1-5	CASSNLTTEVNQPQHF
TRBV4-1	TRBJ2-3	CASSQDPTGAGTDTQYF
TRBV4-1	TRBJ1-4	CASSRTGGGSGEKLFF
TRBV28	TRBJ2-7	CATRTPQNEQYF
TRBV2	TRBJ2-7	CASSSTSGYSYEQYF
TRBV16	TRBJ2-7	CASSQYTGPDEQYF
TRBV29-1	TRBJ2-1	CSVSRGQGGYNEQFF
TRBV7-9	TRBJ2-2	CASSSTGPNTGELFF
TRBV6-4	TRBJ2-1	CASSEAGGPNEQFF